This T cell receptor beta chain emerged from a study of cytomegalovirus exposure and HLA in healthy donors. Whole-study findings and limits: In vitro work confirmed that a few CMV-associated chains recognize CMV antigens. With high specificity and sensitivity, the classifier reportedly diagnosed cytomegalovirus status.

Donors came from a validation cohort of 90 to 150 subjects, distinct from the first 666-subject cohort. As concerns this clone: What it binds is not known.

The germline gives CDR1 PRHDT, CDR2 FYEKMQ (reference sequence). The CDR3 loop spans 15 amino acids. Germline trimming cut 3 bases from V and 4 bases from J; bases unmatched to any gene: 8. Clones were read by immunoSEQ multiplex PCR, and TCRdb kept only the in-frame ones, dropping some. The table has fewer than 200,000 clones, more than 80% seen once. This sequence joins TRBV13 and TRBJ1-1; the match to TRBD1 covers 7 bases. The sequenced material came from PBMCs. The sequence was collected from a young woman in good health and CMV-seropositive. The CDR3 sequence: CASSFQGELSTEAFF. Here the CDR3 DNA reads TGTGCCAGCAGCTTTCAGGGGGAGTTGAGCACTGAAGCTTTCTTT.